Below are 18 T cell receptor beta chains sequenced from a single sample in a study of control samples from healthy donors and cancer patients. The assay was immunoSEQ multiplex PCR, and TCRdb's table has in-frame clones only and misses some. The sample includes 130,000 or so clones, about 90% seen only once; the top ten take 6.5% to 9.5%. Sequenced sample: PBMCs. These receptors all stem from a man between 50 and 59 years old with head and neck cancer.

This clone appeared a single time. The rearrangement links TRBV11-1 to TRBJ1-1; tentatively, D is TRBD1 (5 bases). Trimming removed 5 bases at V and 8 bases at J, with 15 bases between. This CDR3 comprises 13 residues. CDR1 is SGHAT, CDR2 FQDESV, per germline (reference sequence). The CDR3 DNA reads TGTGCCAGCAGCCGAGTGGACACCGCGGAAGCTTTCTTT. Protein: CASSRVDTAEAFF.

This chain links TRBV7-9 with TRBJ2-1, with TRBD2 identical over 10 bases. The CDR3 sequence is 16 residues long. CDR1 and CDR2 (germline): SEHNR, FQNEAQ (reference sequence). The trim removed 2 bases at V and 4 bases at J, leaving 5 bases unmatched. The CDR3: CASSLSSGGPYNEQFF. The DNA of the CDR3 is TGTGCCAGCAGCTTAAGTAGCGGGGGGCCATACAATGAGCAGTTCTTC.

The genes are TRBV15 and TRBJ2-1, with a weak D call TRBD1 (6 bases). V was cut by 2 bases and J by 6 bases, with 8 bases left in between. The CDR3 length is 13 residues. Germline assignment: CDR1 LNHNV and CDR2 YYDKDF (reference sequence). The CDR3 is CATSRTGFNEQFF. The CDR3 DNA reads as TGTGCCACCAGCAGAACAGGGTTCAATGAGCAGTTCTTC.

V is TRBV5-1 and J is TRBJ2-3; D call uncertain. CDR3 length: 15 amino acids. Germline V gene data show CDR1 as SGHRS and CDR2 as YFSETQ. V was cut by 6 bases and J by 2 bases, with 16 bases left in between. CDR3 loop: CASNGVNPATDTQYF. The CDR3 DNA reads as TGCGCCAGCAACGGTGTCAACCCGGCCACAGATACGCAGTATTTT.

The rearrangement links TRBV6-5 to TRBJ2-7, with D possibly TRBD1 on 6 matching bases. Germline CDR1 is MNHEY and CDR2 is SVGAGI. Trimming stripped 8 bases from V and 4 bases from J, with 18 bases between. The CDR3 runs 14 residues. The CDR3 coding sequence is TGTGCCAGCTTGTCACAGGGAAGTGGTTACGAGCAGTACTTC. This encodes CASLSQGSGYEQYF.

In its sample, this clone was seen once. This CDR3 reads CASSPGTGSYEQYF. The CDR3 region has the DNA TGTGCCAGCAGTCCCGGGACAGGCTCCTACGAGCAGTACTTC. The chain employs TRBV5-6 and TRBJ2-7; 8 bases fit TRBD1. J was trimmed by 0 bases and V by 5 bases; bases with no gene match: 4. CDR3 length equals 14 residues. Germline CDR1 SGHDT, CDR2 YYEEEE.

J is TRBJ1-5 and V is TRBV24-1; tentative D call: TRBD1 (5 bases). The V gene's germline CDR1 is KGHDR and CDR2 SFDVKD. Between the trimmed V and J ends, which lost 4 bases and 2 bases, there was a span of 17 bases. This CDR3 has 17 amino acids. This CDR3 reads CATSDSDGGTGNQPQHF. CDR3 nucleotides: TGTGCCACCAGTGACTCAGACGGGGGGACGGGCAATCAGCCCCAGCATTTT.

This clone was seen just once. The CDR3 region is CASSSGQRNTEAFF. The CDR3 DNA sequence: TGTGCCAGCAGCTCCGGACAGCGGAACACTGAAGCTTTCTTT. This rearrangement joins TRBV5-4 to TRBJ1-1, with TRBD1 as a possible D gene (6 bases). This CDR3 spans 14 amino acids. Germline V gives CDR1 SGHNT, CDR2 YYREEE (reference sequence). Trimming removed 3 bases at V and 1 base at J, with 10 bases between.

This chain joins TRBV7-9 and TRBJ2-1, with a tentative D call TRBD2 (5 bases). The CDR3 sequence is 16 residues long. Germline CDR1 and CDR2: SEHNR and FQNEAQ (reference sequence). V shed 5 bases and J shed 3 bases, with 17 bases lying between them. CDR3 residues: CASSHPSGRYYNEQFF. In nucleotides, the CDR3 is TGTGCCAGCAGCCACCCCAGCGGACGATACTACAATGAGCAGTTCTTC.

The rearrangement links TRBV10-3 to TRBJ1-5, with D possibly being TRBD1 (5 bases). CDR3 length: 14 residues. The ends were cut back, 2 bases at V and 1 base at J, with 6 bases in the middle. Germline CDR1 is ENHRY and CDR2 is SYGVKD. CDR3 DNA: TGTGCCATCAGTGAGGGGGCGAGCAATCAGCCCCAGCATTTT. This encodes CAISEGASNQPQHF.

V and J are TRBV11-1 and TRBJ1-1; D ambiguous. The CDR3 length is 12 residues. Germline V CDR1 and CDR2: SGHAT, FQDESV (reference sequence). V lost 5 bases, J lost 1 base, and 5 bases lay in between. In DNA form, the CDR3 reads TGTGCCAGCAGCCGATCGAACACTGAAGCTTTCTTT. It translates to CASSRSNTEAFF.

CDR3 in DNA: TGTGCCAGCGGAGGACAGGGAGGTCAGCCCCAGCATTTT. Translating gives CASGGQGGQPQHF. The chain joins TRBV7-9 to TRBJ1-5, with TRBD1 matching 8 bases. V lost 8 bases, J lost 6 bases, and 6 bases stayed unmatched. Germline values: CDR1 SEHNR, CDR2 FQNEAQ (reference sequence). This CDR3 has 13 residues.

V and J are TRBV6-5 and TRBJ2-2; D call uncertain. CDR3 length equals 13 residues. Trimming left V 6 bases short and J 6 bases short, with 11 bases between. Germline CDR1 reads MNHEY; CDR2 reads SVGAGI. This CDR3 reads CASSASVSGELFF. The CDR3 DNA reads TGTGCCAGCAGCGCCTCGGTATCCGGGGAGCTGTTTTTT.

V gene TRBV2 combines with J gene TRBJ1-5; 10 bases agree with TRBD1. The CDR3 totals 16 residues. Germline V lookup: CDR1 SNHLY, CDR2 FYNNEI. The V gene end was trimmed by 5 bases and the J gene end by 2 bases; junction bases not matched to a gene: 6. In nucleotides, the CDR3 is TGTGCCAGCAGTACGACAGGGGGCTCGCGCAATCAGCCCCAGCATTTT. Translated: CASSTTGGSRNQPQHF.

The chain carries TRBV6-5 and TRBJ2-5, with TRBD2 matching over 7 bases. From germline, CDR1 is MNHEY and CDR2 SVGAGI. V lost 6 bases and J lost 7; bases outside the gene matches: 5. The CDR3 has 12 residues. Written as DNA, the CDR3 is TGTGCCAGCAGGGACGGGGGGTGGACCCAGTACTTC. It yields the protein CASRDGGWTQYF.

The chain couples TRBV5-5 to TRBJ1-1; D gene unclear. Germline lookup yields CDR1 SGHKS and CDR2 YYEKEE (reference sequence). Between the trimmed V and J ends, which lost 0 bases and 2 bases, there was a span of 5 bases. CDR3 length: 13 residues. The CDR3 region has the DNA TGTGCCAGCAGCTTGGTCCTTAACACTGAAGCTTTCTTT. It yields the protein CASSLVLNTEAFF.

The chain carries TRBV4-1 and TRBJ2-1; D is ambiguous. This CDR3 region has 15 residues. CDR1 is MGHRA, CDR2 YSYEKL, per germline. V was cut by 2 bases and J by 4 bases, with 12 bases left in between. The CDR3 sequence is CASSQLGRYYNEQFF. CDR3 nucleotides: TGCGCCAGCAGCCAACTCGGAAGGTATTACAATGAGCAGTTCTTC.

The genes are TRBV19 and TRBJ1-2; D is ambiguous. CDR1 and CDR2 from the germline V gene are LNHDA and SQIVND (reference sequence). This CDR3 has 17 amino acids. V was shortened by 5 bases and J by 4 bases, with 23 bases between the two germline ends. The CDR3: CASSFARAPEAFYGYTF. The CDR3 nucleotides are TGTGCCAGTAGTTTCGCCCGGGCCCCGGAGGCTTTCTATGGCTACACCTTC.